This T cell receptor beta chain was documented in a study of technical replicates of blood from a few donors. Repertoires were generated with immunoSEQ multiplex PCR, while TCRdb's copy carries only in-frame clones and drops some. The sample lists 95,000 to 100,000 clones, about 94% seen once, with approximately 0.22% in the top ten. This clone has a single count. The TCR originated in a human donor in good health. Input material: T cells isolated from PBMCs.

The DNA of the CDR3 is TGTGCCAGCAGCGTAGAGGGACGGGCGGGAGGCTACACCTTC. Translating gives CASSVEGRAGGYTF. The V call is TRBV9, the J call TRBJ1-2; maybe TRBD1 (5 bases). Deletions cut 0 bases from V and 8 bases from J, with 14 bases between. The germline V gene has CDR1 SGDLS and CDR2 YYNGEE. CDR3 size: 14 residues.